This is a list of T cell receptor beta chains from one sample in a study of T cells after yellow fever vaccination. Via MiXCR, TCRdb re-called the 5' RACE reads, giving one row per CDR3 protein. The sample contains some 170,000 distinct CDR3 sequences, approximately 10% of which appear only once. Sequencing was performed on CD8+ T cells sorted from PBMCs, taken 45 days after the yellow fever booster vaccination. These receptors all come from a man aged 18 to 29 who received the YFV17D yellow fever vaccine. Each CDR3 is given with its conserved first and last residue. The D gene is left open where the match is weak. Part of the rows lack a size; the others show once, few, many or a class for expanded clones.

V gene: TRBV6-2/TRBV6-3
D gene: .
J gene: TRBJ1-1
clone size: few
CDR3 length: 17
CDR3 protein: CASNQGRRTLRRTEAFF
CDR3 DNA: TGTGCCAGCAACCAGGGGCGCAGGACTCTTAGGAGGACTGAAGCTTTCTTT

V gene: TRBV29-1
D gene: TRBD1
J gene: TRBJ2-1
clone size: .
CDR3 length: 15
CDR3 protein: CSVEASLGTDNEQFF
CDR3 DNA: TGCAGCGTTGAAGCCTCGCTAGGGACAGACAATGAGCAGTTCTTC

V gene: TRBV5-4
D gene: .
J gene: TRBJ2-7
clone size: .
CDR3 length: 14
CDR3 protein: CASSEPGSTYEQYF
CDR3 DNA: TGTGCCAGCAGCGAACCCGGGTCGACCTACGAGCAGTACTTC

V gene: TRBV5-1
D gene: TRBD1
J gene: TRBJ1-1
clone size: many
CDR3 length: 17
CDR3 protein: CASSFSSGGLMNTEAFF
CDR3 DNA: TGCGCCAGCAGCTTCTCGTCAGGGGGATTGATGAACACTGAAGCTTTCTTT

V gene: TRBV27
D gene: TRBD2
J gene: TRBJ2-3
clone size: .
CDR3 length: 16
CDR3 protein: CASNPLGLASTDTQYF
CDR3 DNA: TGTGCCAGCAACCCCTTGGGACTAGCGTCCACAGATACGCAGTATTTT

V gene: TRBV6-2/TRBV6-3
D gene: .
J gene: TRBJ1-6
clone size: .
CDR3 length: 15
CDR3 protein: CASRKPDSYNSPLHF
CDR3 DNA: TGTGCCAGCAGAAAACCGGACAGTTATAATTCACCCCTCCACTTT

V gene: TRBV6-6
D gene: .
J gene: TRBJ2-5
clone size: few
CDR3 length: 15
CDR3 protein: CASSLDGREQETQYF
CDR3 DNA: TGTGCCAGCAGCCTCGACGGACGCGAGCAAGAGACCCAGTACTTC

V gene: TRBV7-9
D gene: .
J gene: TRBJ1-5
clone size: .
CDR3 length: 14
CDR3 protein: CASSLHGNNQPQHF
CDR3 DNA: TGTGCCAGCAGCTTACACGGAAACAATCAGCCCCAGCATTTT

V gene: TRBV27
D gene: .
J gene: TRBJ2-5
clone size: few
CDR3 length: 14
CDR3 protein: CASGPSVRVETQYF
CDR3 DNA: TGTGCCAGCGGGCCTAGCGTACGGGTAGAGACCCAGTACTTC

V gene: TRBV25-1
D gene: TRBD2
J gene: TRBJ2-5
clone size: many
CDR3 length: 14
CDR3 protein: CASSEAGGPETQYF
CDR3 DNA: TGTGCCAGCAGCGAAGCGGGGGGGCCTGAGACCCAGTACTTC

V gene: TRBV6-5
D gene: .
J gene: TRBJ1-2
clone size: .
CDR3 length: 15
CDR3 protein: CASSYTPPDNYGYTF
CDR3 DNA: TGTGCCAGCAGTTACACGCCTCCGGATAACTATGGCTACACCTTC

V gene: TRBV4-1
D gene: .
J gene: TRBJ1-5
clone size: few
CDR3 length: 14
CDR3 protein: CASSQESPSQPQHF
CDR3 DNA: TGCGCCAGCAGCCAAGAAAGTCCCTCGCAGCCCCAGCATTTT

V gene: TRBV5-1
D gene: TRBD1
J gene: TRBJ2-2
clone size: many
CDR3 length: 16
CDR3 protein: CASSSAGTGDIGELFF
CDR3 DNA: TGCGCCAGCAGTAGCGCCGGGACAGGGGACATCGGGGAGCTGTTTTTT

V gene: TRBV5-6
D gene: .
J gene: TRBJ1-5
clone size: .
CDR3 length: 14
CDR3 protein: CASSPGAAWQPQHF
CDR3 DNA: TGTGCCAGCAGCCCGGGGGCGGCGTGGCAGCCCCAGCATTTT

V gene: TRBV7-3
D gene: TRBD2
J gene: TRBJ2-1
clone size: many
CDR3 length: 18
CDR3 protein: CASSSLPGLAGKGNEQFF
CDR3 DNA: TGTGCCAGCAGCTCCCTTCCGGGACTAGCGGGAAAAGGGAATGAGCAGTTCTTC

V gene: TRBV4-1
D gene: .
J gene: TRBJ1-2
clone size: few
CDR3 length: 16
CDR3 protein: CASSQTSTGSNYGYTF
CDR3 DNA: TGCGCCAGCAGCCAAACTTCGACAGGCTCTAACTATGGCTACACCTTC

V gene: TRBV6-5
D gene: .
J gene: TRBJ2-3
clone size: few
CDR3 length: 14
CDR3 protein: CASSGGKGTDTQYF
CDR3 DNA: TGTGCCAGCAGTGGGGGGAAGGGCACAGATACGCAGTATTTT

V gene: TRBV4-3
D gene: TRBD2
J gene: TRBJ2-7
clone size: .
CDR3 length: 16
CDR3 protein: CASSHLTSGSTYEQYF
CDR3 DNA: TGCGCCAGCAGCCACCTGACTAGCGGATCCACCTACGAGCAGTACTTC

V gene: TRBV7-9
D gene: .
J gene: TRBJ1-2
clone size: .
CDR3 length: 15
CDR3 protein: CASSLVQLPNYGYTF
CDR3 DNA: TGTGCCAGCAGCTTAGTGCAGCTTCCTAACTATGGCTACACCTTC

V gene: TRBV9
D gene: .
J gene: TRBJ2-2
clone size: few
CDR3 length: 15
CDR3 protein: CASSETTSPPGELFF
CDR3 DNA: TGTGCCAGCAGTGAGACAACCTCCCCTCCCGGGGAGCTGTTTTTT

V gene: TRBV7-6
D gene: .
J gene: TRBJ2-7
clone size: .
CDR3 length: 14
CDR3 protein: CASSLATGSLVRYF
CDR3 DNA: TGTGCCAGCAGCTTAGCCACAGGGTCGTTGGTGCGGTACTTC

V gene: TRBV4-3
D gene: TRBD2
J gene: TRBJ2-7
clone size: .
CDR3 length: 18
CDR3 protein: CASSQESGVGGPLYEQYF
CDR3 DNA: TGCGCCAGCAGCCAAGAGAGCGGGGTAGGAGGGCCCCTCTACGAGCAGTACTTC

V gene: TRBV4-1
D gene: TRBD1
J gene: TRBJ2-2
clone size: .
CDR3 length: 18
CDR3 protein: CASSPPRFGQGYTGELFF
CDR3 DNA: TGCGCCAGCAGCCCCCCGAGGTTCGGACAGGGTTACACCGGGGAGCTGTTTTTT

V gene: TRBV7-9
D gene: .
J gene: TRBJ2-1
clone size: .
CDR3 length: 11
CDR3 protein: CASSLIAEQFF
CDR3 DNA: TGTGCCAGCAGCTTAATAGCGGAGCAGTTCTTC

V gene: TRBV29-1
D gene: .
J gene: TRBJ2-7
clone size: .
CDR3 length: 13
CDR3 protein: CSVEEGQTYEQYF
CDR3 DNA: TGCAGCGTTGAAGAAGGCCAGACCTACGAGCAGTACTTC

V gene: TRBV15
D gene: .
J gene: TRBJ1-2
clone size: .
CDR3 length: 13
CDR3 protein: CATSRTLSDGYTF
CDR3 DNA: TGTGCCACCAGCAGAACTCTGAGCGATGGCTACACCTTC

V gene: TRBV11-2
D gene: .
J gene: TRBJ2-7
clone size: .
CDR3 length: 15
CDR3 protein: CASSLDPGNSYEQYF
CDR3 DNA: TGTGCCAGCAGCTTAGATCCCGGAAATAGTTACGAGCAGTACTTC

V gene: TRBV19
D gene: TRBD1
J gene: TRBJ1-5
clone size: .
CDR3 length: 14
CDR3 protein: CASSPGQGRQPQHF
CDR3 DNA: TGTGCCAGTAGCCCCGGACAGGGACGACAGCCCCAGCATTTT

V gene: TRBV5-5
D gene: .
J gene: TRBJ2-5
clone size: .
CDR3 length: 16
CDR3 protein: CASSAPPRHDQETQYF
CDR3 DNA: TGTGCCAGCAGCGCACCCCCCAGACACGACCAAGAGACCCAGTACTTC

V gene: TRBV11-1
D gene: .
J gene: TRBJ2-2
clone size: .
CDR3 length: 12
CDR3 protein: CASSLRTGELFF
CDR3 DNA: TGTGCCAGCAGCTTACGCACCGGGGAGCTGTTTTTT

V gene: TRBV7-3
D gene: TRBD2
J gene: TRBJ2-1
clone size: many
CDR3 length: 15
CDR3 protein: CASSSLAGGWGEQFF
CDR3 DNA: TGTGCCAGCAGCTCGCTAGCGGGGGGATGGGGTGAGCAGTTCTTC

V gene: TRBV5-4
D gene: TRBD2
J gene: TRBJ2-3
clone size: .
CDR3 length: 16
CDR3 protein: CASSSRDGGTTDTQYF
CDR3 DNA: TGTGCCAGCAGCTCACGCGACGGGGGGACCACAGATACGCAGTATTTT

V gene: TRBV7-9
D gene: TRBD1
J gene: TRBJ2-3
clone size: few
CDR3 length: 16
CDR3 protein: CASRQTDRGSTDTQYF
CDR3 DNA: TGTGCCAGCAGGCAAACCGACAGGGGTAGCACAGATACGCAGTATTTT

V gene: TRBV5-1
D gene: .
J gene: TRBJ2-2
clone size: .
CDR3 length: 15
CDR3 protein: CASSSGTTNTGELFF
CDR3 DNA: TGCGCCAGCAGCTCCGGGACAACGAACACCGGGGAGCTGTTTTTT

V gene: TRBV9
D gene: TRBD1
J gene: TRBJ1-4
clone size: many
CDR3 length: 16
CDR3 protein: CASSLGTGVYREKLFF
CDR3 DNA: TGTGCCAGCAGCTTAGGGACAGGGGTCTACCGTGAAAAACTGTTTTTT

V gene: TRBV7-9
D gene: .
J gene: TRBJ1-1
clone size: few
CDR3 length: 12
CDR3 protein: CASLGGSAEAFF
CDR3 DNA: TGTGCCAGCTTGGGGGGATCGGCTGAAGCTTTCTTT

V gene: TRBV5-6
D gene: TRBD1
J gene: TRBJ2-2
clone size: few
CDR3 length: 20
CDR3 protein: CASSSPPGTGVGVEFGELFF
CDR3 DNA: TGTGCCAGCAGCTCGCCACCCGGGACAGGGGTTGGGGTCGAGTTCGGGGAGCTGTTTTTT

V gene: TRBV6-5
D gene: .
J gene: TRBJ2-1
clone size: once
CDR3 length: 13
CDR3 protein: CASSWLGDVEQFF
CDR3 DNA: TGTGCCAGCAGCTGGTTGGGGGACGTGGAGCAGTTCTTC

V gene: TRBV11-2
D gene: .
J gene: TRBJ2-4
clone size: .
CDR3 length: 12
CDR3 protein: CATGGAKNIQYF
CDR3 DNA: TGTGCTACCGGCGGGGCCAAAAACATTCAGTACTTC

V gene: TRBV7-9
D gene: .
J gene: TRBJ2-6
clone size: few
CDR3 length: 14
CDR3 protein: CASRAVSGANVLTF
CDR3 DNA: TGTGCCAGCAGGGCGGTCTCTGGGGCCAACGTCCTGACTTTC

V gene: TRBV12-3/TRBV12-4
D gene: TRBD1
J gene: TRBJ2-3
clone size: .
CDR3 length: 16
CDR3 protein: CASSLGQGVRPDTQYF
CDR3 DNA: TGTGCCAGCAGTTTGGGACAGGGAGTCCGACCAGATACGCAGTATTTT

V gene: TRBV12-3/TRBV12-4
D gene: .
J gene: TRBJ2-1
clone size: few
CDR3 length: 14
CDR3 protein: CASSFFGADDEQFF
CDR3 DNA: TGTGCCAGCAGTTTCTTCGGGGCGGACGATGAGCAGTTCTTC

V gene: TRBV27
D gene: .
J gene: TRBJ2-2
clone size: many
CDR3 length: 11
CDR3 protein: CASGVSGELFF
CDR3 DNA: TGTGCCAGCGGGGTTTCCGGGGAGCTGTTTTTT

V gene: TRBV6-1
D gene: .
J gene: TRBJ1-5
clone size: .
CDR3 length: 15
CDR3 protein: CASSELTSSNQPQHF
CDR3 DNA: TGTGCCAGCAGTGAATTGACTTCTAGCAATCAGCCCCAGCATTTT

V gene: TRBV29-1
D gene: TRBD2
J gene: TRBJ2-3
clone size: many
CDR3 length: 18
CDR3 protein: CSVEGLAGASTSTDTQYF
CDR3 DNA: TGCAGCGTCGAGGGACTAGCGGGGGCCTCAACTAGCACAGATACGCAGTATTTT

V gene: TRBV6-1
D gene: TRBD1
J gene: TRBJ2-6
clone size: few
CDR3 length: 18
CDR3 protein: CASRGTGIPWAGANVLTF
CDR3 DNA: TGTGCCAGCAGGGGGACAGGAATACCTTGGGCTGGGGCCAACGTCCTGACTTTC

V gene: TRBV6-5
D gene: TRBD2
J gene: TRBJ2-5
clone size: .
CDR3 length: 18
CDR3 protein: CASSYSAPLAGGQETQYF
CDR3 DNA: TGTGCCAGCAGTTACTCGGCCCCTCTAGCGGGGGGGCAAGAGACCCAGTACTTC

V gene: TRBV7-2
D gene: .
J gene: TRBJ1-2
clone size: few
CDR3 length: 15
CDR3 protein: CASSLGGAALLGYTF
CDR3 DNA: TGTGCCAGCAGCTTAGGGGGGGCGGCACTACTGGGCTACACCTTC

V gene: TRBV20-1
D gene: .
J gene: TRBJ2-3
clone size: .
CDR3 length: 10
CDR3 protein: CSASTDTQYF
CDR3 DNA: TGCAGTGCTTCGACAGATACGCAGTATTTT

V gene: TRBV9
D gene: .
J gene: TRBJ2-2
clone size: few
CDR3 length: 14
CDR3 protein: CASSPTGNTGELFF
CDR3 DNA: TGTGCCAGCAGCCCAACAGGGAACACCGGGGAGCTGTTTTTT

V gene: TRBV18
D gene: TRBD1
J gene: TRBJ1-1
clone size: few
CDR3 length: 14
CDR3 protein: CASSLGQGWTEAFF
CDR3 DNA: TGTGCCAGCTCACTTGGACAGGGGTGGACTGAAGCTTTCTTT

V gene: TRBV9
D gene: .
J gene: TRBJ2-5
clone size: few
CDR3 length: 14
CDR3 protein: CASSVVGGKETQYF
CDR3 DNA: TGTGCCAGCAGCGTAGTAGGGGGAAAAGAGACCCAGTACTTC

V gene: TRBV12-3/TRBV12-4
D gene: .
J gene: TRBJ2-2
clone size: many
CDR3 length: 11
CDR3 protein: CASSFSGELFF
CDR3 DNA: TGTGCCAGCAGCTTTTCCGGGGAGCTGTTTTTT

V gene: TRBV4-3
D gene: .
J gene: TRBJ1-2
clone size: few
CDR3 length: 15
CDR3 protein: CASSQDREGSYGYTF
CDR3 DNA: TGCGCCAGCAGCCAAGACCGGGAAGGATCCTATGGCTACACCTTC

V gene: TRBV5-1
D gene: .
J gene: TRBJ1-2
clone size: few
CDR3 length: 14
CDR3 protein: CASHPLGRNYGYTF
CDR3 DNA: TGCGCCAGTCACCCTCTAGGACGAAACTATGGCTACACCTTC